This T cell receptor beta chain comes out of a study of control samples from healthy donors and cancer patients. Profiled with immunoSEQ multiplex PCR; TCRdb holds only in-frame clones, not every one. This sample carries hundreds of thousands of clones, 75% to 95% of them seen once, and the ten largest clones take more than 6%. The sequence was collected from a man aged 35 to 55 with head and neck cancer. Sequences were obtained from PBMCs.

CDR3 sequence (DNA): TGTGCCAGCAGCCGGCTAGCGGGAGTATTAGAGACCCAGTACTTC. It yields the protein CASSRLAGVLETQYF. The chain is built from TRBV27 and TRBJ2-5, with TRBD2 matching 10 bases. This CDR3 is 15 amino acids long. The V gene end was trimmed by 6 bases and the J gene end by 4 bases; junction bases not matched to a gene: 8. Germline CDR1 and CDR2: MNHEY and SMNVEV (reference sequence).